These 30 T cell receptor beta chains were all obtained from the same sample, sequenced in a study of blood T cell repertoires in COVID-19. This table comes from immunoSEQ multiplex PCR, and its TCRdb copy is limited to in-frame clones, with some not included. Of hundreds of thousands of clones in the sample, 80% to 90% were seen once. The source material was PBMCs or T cells enriched from blood (not recorded which). Every receptor here comes from a woman between 50 and 59 years old who had recovered from COVID-19.

The chain couples TRBV27 to TRBJ1-1; possible D gene TRBD1, 6 bases. CDR3 length equals 13 residues. The germline gives CDR1 MNHEY, CDR2 SMNVEV (reference sequence). The ends were cut back, 4 bases at V and 6 bases at J, with 12 bases in the middle. CDR3 sequence: CASSSWGGPEAFF. The DNA for the CDR3 is TGTGCCAGCAGTTCATGGGGGGGCCCTGAAGCTTTCTTT.

The chain links TRBV19 to TRBJ1-2; D perhaps matches TRBD1 (5 bases). V gave up 3 bases and J gave up 6 bases, with 11 bases separating them. The CDR3 has 13 residues. Germline V gene sequence: CDR1 LNHDA, CDR2 SQIVND (reference sequence). The CDR3 sequence is CASSMGQGDGYTF. The CDR3 DNA follows: TGTGCCAGTAGTATGGGGCAAGGCGATGGCTACACCTTC.

The chain is built from TRBV29-1 and TRBJ1-1; 8 nucleotides match TRBD1. V shed 6 bases and J 1 base; nucleotides not matched to a gene: 4. From germline, CDR1 is SQVTM and CDR2 ANQGSEA. The CDR3 extends over 13 amino acids. The CDR3 DNA reads as TGCAGCGTCGGAGACAGGGGGAACACTGAAGCTTTCTTT. It encodes CSVGDRGNTEAFF.

V usage is TRBV3-1 (or the pseudogene TRBV3-2) and J usage is TRBJ2-1; D not certain. This CDR3 is 16 amino acids long. V gave up 1 base and J gave up 0 bases, with 10 bases separating them. Germline lookup yields CDR1 LGHDT and CDR2 YNNKEL (reference sequence). CDR3 sequence (DNA): TGTGCCAGCAGCCAAGGGAGCTCACCCTCCTACAATGAGCAGTTCTTC. It codes for CASSQGSSPSYNEQFF.

The chain is built from TRBV7-2 and TRBJ1-2, with TRBD1 identical over 7 bases. The CDR3 contains 13 residues. The V segment lost 3 bases and the J segment 8 bases; nucleotides outside the gene matches: 6. Germline CDR1 SGHTA, CDR2 FQGNSA. CDR3 DNA sequence: TGTGCCAGCAGCTTCCGACAGGGTGGAGGCTACACCTTC. The encoded protein is CASSFRQGGGYTF. Supplemented by reference TRBV7-2 and TRBJ1-2, the full variable domain reads GAGVSQSPSNKVTEKGKDVELRCDPISGHTALYWYRQSLGQGLEFLIYFQGNSAPDKSGLPSDRFSAERTGGSVSTLTIQRTQQEDSAVYLCASSFRQGGGYTFGSGTRLTVV.

The chain carries TRBV5-1 and TRBJ1-6; a weak D match, TRBD1 (6 bases). Trimming removed 4 bases at V and 10 bases at J, with 18 bases between. There are 15 residues in the CDR3. CDR1 and CDR2 from the germline V gene are SGHRS and YFSETQ. CDR3 bases: TGCGCCAGCAGCCCCGAATGGGACATTAGGTCACCCCTCCACTTT. It translates to CASSPEWDIRSPLHF.

This clone was counted a few times. The chain employs TRBV5-8 and TRBJ1-2; D unclear. V lost 1 base and J 5 bases, leaving 9 bases between the germline ends. Germline V gives CDR1 SGHTS, CDR2 YDEGEE. The CDR3 spans 13 residues. CDR3 DNA sequence: TGTGCCAGCAGCTTGCGGCAGGTTTATGGCTACACCTTC. Translating gives CASSLRQVYGYTF.

The chain joins TRBV5-1 to TRBJ1-1, with 7 nucleotides matching TRBD1. The V segment lost 4 bases and the J segment 5 bases; nucleotides outside the gene matches: 5. Germline loops: CDR1 SGHRS, CDR2 YFSETQ. CDR3 length equals 13 residues. The CDR3 DNA is TGCGCCAGCAGCAGGGGGCGTGATACTGAAGCTTTCTTT. It is translated as CASSRGRDTEAFF.

The chain has TRBV6-1 and TRBJ1-6; weak D call: TRBD1 (5 bases). CDR1 is MNHNS, CDR2 SASEGT, per germline. The CDR3 spans 15 residues. Deletions cut 2 bases from V and 10 bases from J, with 15 bases between. The CDR3 spells CASSENWQGESPLHF. The CDR3 nucleotides read TGTGCCAGCAGTGAAAACTGGCAGGGCGAATCACCCCTCCACTTT.

The chain has TRBV3-1 (or the pseudogene TRBV3-2) and TRBJ2-7, with TRBD2 matching 9 bases. The V and J ends lost 0 bases and 3 bases, in that order; junction bases with no gene match: 6. This CDR3 has 16 residues. CDR1 is LGHDT, CDR2 YNNKEL, per germline (reference sequence). The CDR3 sequence: CASSQDSGGGLYEQYF. The DNA of the CDR3 is TGTGCCAGCAGCCAAGATAGCGGGGGCGGTCTCTACGAGCAGTACTTC.

The genes are TRBV15 and TRBJ2-2, with 10 bases that match TRBD1. In germline, CDR1 is LNHNV, CDR2 YYDKDF (reference sequence). The CDR3 extends over 15 amino acids. The trim removed 3 bases at V and 5 bases at J, leaving 3 bases unmatched. The CDR3 sequence: CATSRAGQGTGELFF. In DNA, the CDR3 is TGTGCCACCAGCAGGGCGGGACAGGGGACCGGGGAGCTGTTTTTT.

This chain uses TRBV27 with TRBJ1-1; no definite D call. The germline V gene has CDR1 MNHEY and CDR2 SMNVEV (reference sequence). The CDR3 loop spans 17 amino acids. With 5 bases removed from V and 3 bases from J, the gap between germline ends came to 22 bases. This CDR3 reads CASSTPLPGPRYTEAFF. The DNA for the CDR3 is TGTGCCAGCAGTACTCCCCTTCCTGGTCCCCGGTACACTGAAGCTTTCTTT.

The rearrangement uses TRBV5-1 and TRBJ2-5; no reliable D call. The CDR3 runs 15 residues. V was shortened by 5 bases and J by 4 bases, with 18 bases between the two germline ends. From germline, CDR1 is SGHRS and CDR2 YFSETQ. Written as DNA, the CDR3 is TGCGCCAGCAGTTCCGCTTCTGGCCAGCGAGAGACCCAGTACTTC. This translates into CASSSASGQRETQYF.

The chain carries TRBV27 and TRBJ1-2; 9 bases match TRBD1. Germline assignment: CDR1 MNHEY and CDR2 SMNVEV (reference sequence). The CDR3 extends over 15 amino acids. The ends lost 6 bases at V and 8 bases at J; junction bases unmatched: 13. CDR3: CASSPFGQGKTGYTF. The CDR3 nucleotides read TGTGCCAGCAGCCCTTTCGGACAGGGGAAAACCGGCTACACCTTC.

The genes are TRBV28 and TRBJ1-4, with D possibly TRBD1 on 6 matching bases. CDR3 length: 16 amino acids. Germline values: CDR1 MDHEN, CDR2 SYDVKM. Trimming stripped 4 bases from V and 0 bases from J, with 12 bases between. CDR3 sequence reads: CASSSQRTATNEKLFF. The CDR3 coding sequence is TGTGCCAGCAGTTCTCAGAGGACAGCAACTAATGAAAAACTGTTTTTT.

V gene TRBV19 combines with J gene TRBJ1-1; 7 positions match TRBD1. The CDR3 totals 12 residues. With V trimmed by 5 bases and J by 7 bases, 4 bases remained unmatched. CDR1 and CDR2 (germline): LNHDA, SQIVND (reference sequence). In nucleotides, the CDR3 is TGTGCCAGTAGTTCGGGGACAGATGAAGCTTTCTTT. Amino acid sequence: CASSSGTDEAFF.

The chain combines TRBV30 with TRBJ1-1, with a tentative D call TRBD1 (5 bases). The CDR3 consists of 14 residues. Germline CDR1 reads GTSNPN; CDR2 reads SVGIG (reference sequence). V dropped 0 bases and J dropped 1 base, with 9 bases sitting between them. The CDR3 nucleotides read TGTGCCTGGAGTGTACACAGGTCGAACACTGAAGCTTTCTTT. Translating it yields CAWSVHRSNTEAFF.

This chain joins TRBV19 and TRBJ1-2; D not resolved. CDR1 is LNHDA and CDR2 is SQIVND in the germline V gene (reference sequence). CDR3 size: 13 residues. V was cut by 0 bases and J by 0 bases, with 2 bases left in between. The DNA of the CDR3 is TGTGCCAGTAGTATAGACACTAACTATGGCTACACCTTC. Translated, it gives CASSIDTNYGYTF.

This sequence joins TRBV28 and TRBJ1-5, with D perhaps matching TRBD1 (6 bases). The CDR3 has 16 residues. V lost 4 bases and J lost 5, with 18 bases in between. Germline V lookup: CDR1 MDHEN, CDR2 SYDVKM. In nucleotides, the CDR3 is TGTGCCAGCAGTTGGTCCTGGGGGACACAGGATCAGCCCCAGCATTTT. Protein sequence: CASSWSWGTQDQPQHF.

This rearrangement joins TRBV7-8 to TRBJ2-5; D uncertain. The germline CDR1 and CDR2 sequences are SGHVS and FQNEAQ. The V and J ends lost 5 bases and 7 bases respectively, with 14 bases between them. The CDR3 has 13 residues. The CDR3 is CASSPDQPGTQYF. Here the CDR3 DNA reads TGTGCCAGCAGCCCTGACCAGCCAGGGACCCAGTACTTC.

The chain employs TRBV28 and TRBJ1-1, with no clear D. Trimming removed 6 bases from V and 10 bases from J, with 15 bases in between. The CDR3 has 12 amino acids. The V gene's germline CDR1 is MDHEN and CDR2 SYDVKM. The CDR3 here is CASSPAREGAFF. The CDR3 nucleotides read TGTGCCAGCAGCCCGGCGAGGGAGGGAGCTTTCTTT.

The V and J genes are TRBV9 and TRBJ1-2; the D gene is possibly TRBD1 (5 bases). CDR3 length: 14 amino acids. Germline CDR1 is SGDLS and CDR2 is YYNGEE. V was clipped by 2 bases and J by 4 bases, with 12 bases between them. The CDR3 loop is CASSVDGGSYGYTF. The CDR3 DNA sequence: TGTGCCAGCAGCGTTGACGGGGGTAGCTATGGCTACACCTTC.

The rearrangement joins TRBV7-8 to TRBJ1-4, with 8 bases lining up with TRBD1. The CDR3 spans 14 residues. V shed 5 bases, J shed 8 bases, and the junction held 7 bases outside the gene matches. Per germline, CDR1 SGHVS and CDR2 FQNEAQ. The CDR3 nucleotides read TGTGCCAGCAGCCCACAGGGGGGTAGGGAAAAACTGTTTTTT. Amino acid sequence: CASSPQGGREKLFF. The complete variable domain, with remaining parts taken from reference TRBV7-8 and TRBJ1-4, reads GAGVSQSPRYKVAKRGQDVALRCDPISGHVSLFWYQQALGQGPEFLTYFQNEAQLDKSGLPSDRFFAERPEGSVSTLKIQRTQQEDSAVYLCASSPQGGREKLFFGSGTQLSVL.

The chain combines TRBV30 with TRBJ1-1; TRBD1 matches at 8 bases. V dropped 2 bases and J dropped 6; count of bases not matched to a gene: 2. CDR1 GTSNPN and CDR2 SVGIG come from the germline V gene (reference sequence). There are 12 residues in the CDR3. This CDR3 reads CAWSTGGPEAFF. The CDR3 DNA follows: TGTGCCTGGAGTACAGGGGGGCCTGAAGCTTTCTTT. Combining the CDR3 with reference TRBV30 and TRBJ1-1 gives the whole variable domain SQTIHQWPATLVQPVGSPLSLECTVEGTSNPNLYWYRQAAGRGLQLLFYSVGIGQISSEVPQNLSASRPQDRQFILSSKKLLLSDSGFYLCAWSTGGPEAFFGQGTRLTVV.

This chain's CDR3 is CASSQPGTLTNYGYTF. The DNA of the CDR3 is TGTGCCAGCTCACAACCCGGGACACTTACTAACTATGGCTACACCTTC. The V gene is TRBV18, the J gene TRBJ1-2, with D possibly matching TRBD1 (6 bases). This CDR3 spans 16 amino acids. The V end lost 4 bases, the J end lost 0 bases, and 15 bases lay between the germline ends. CDR1 is KGHSH and CDR2 is LQKENI in the germline V gene.

The table lists this clone with a count of one. This chain links TRBV20-1 with TRBJ2-1; 13 bases match TRBD2. The V and J ends lost 3 bases and 6 bases, in that order; junction bases with no gene match: 8. The CDR3 has 16 amino acids. Germline CDR1 DFQATT, CDR2 SNEGSKA (reference sequence). CDR3 DNA: TGCAGTGCTAGTTCGCTACGGACTAGCGGGGGCAATGAGCAGTTCTTC. Translating gives CSASSLRTSGGNEQFF.

This clone occurred a few times. This chain connects TRBV10-1 to TRBJ1-5; 9 bases line up with TRBD1. The CDR3 runs 17 residues. In germline, CDR1 is WNHNN, CDR2 SYGVQD (reference sequence). Trimming cost V 5 bases and J 8 bases; bases outside gene matches: 16. The CDR3 region is CASSLYGTGFDSEPQHF. CDR3 in DNA: TGCGCCAGCAGTCTTTACGGGACAGGGTTTGATTCGGAGCCCCAGCATTTT.

This chain uses TRBV6-4 with TRBJ1-1; D might be TRBD1 (6 bases). Trimming stripped 4 bases from V and 0 bases from J, with 12 bases between. The CDR3 extends over 15 amino acids. Germline V CDR1 and CDR2: MRHNA, SNTAGT. CDR3 nucleotides: TGTGCCAGCAGTGCTAGGGGGGGAATGAACACTGAAGCTTTCTTT. Translating it yields CASSARGGMNTEAFF.

The V gene is TRBV25-1, the J gene TRBJ1-3, with D unresolved. Germline values: CDR1 MGHDK, CDR2 SYGVNS. Trimming took 10 bases from V and 0 from J, leaving 19 bases between them. This CDR3 comprises 16 residues. The CDR3 loop is CATSTGGLLSGNTIYF. CDR3 nucleotide sequence: TGTGCCACCTCGACCGGAGGGCTTCTCTCTGGAAACACCATATATTTT.

The V gene is TRBV11-2, the J gene TRBJ1-6; D ambiguous. Trimming shortened V by 1 base and J by 0 bases, and 10 bases separated the two germline ends. The CDR3 spans 17 residues. Germline CDR1 is SGHAT and CDR2 is FQNNGV. The chain's CDR3 is CASSLGPPGSYNSPLHF. The CDR3 DNA reads as TGTGCCAGCAGCTTAGGACCTCCGGGCTCCTATAATTCACCCCTCCACTTT.